Listed here is a single T cell receptor (beta chain). In the source study's methods: Amplifying reference gene primers gave estimates of nucleated cell counts. Method: immunoSEQ multiplex PCR; TCRdb's copy keeps in-frame clones and lacks some. V and J calls and clone size are as listed in that table; D and trimming were resolved from the DNA. The sample has about 130,000 clones, about 90% seen once; the top ten hold about a sixth. The entry originates in a study of blood T cell repertoires in COVID-19. Study context: The United States, Italy and Spain supplied acute and convalescent COVID-19 samples. The analysed material was cDNA or gDNA that came from T cells, B-cell-depleted T cells, or PBMCs.

The CDR3 is 15 residues long. J was trimmed by 8 bases and V by 4 bases; bases with no gene match: 13. In germline, CDR1 is KGHSH, CDR2 LQKENI. The sequenced sample consisted of peripheral blood. This clonotype was sampled from a woman between 50 and 59 years old who had recovered from COVID-19. The V and J genes are TRBV18 and TRBJ1-2; TRBD1 agrees at 7 bases. DNA for the CDR3: TGTGCCAGCTCACTTCAGGGAAAGGGGGCACGAGGCTACACCTTC. This codes for CASSLQGKGARGYTF.